This T cell receptor (beta chain) was recovered during a study of T cell responses to AZD1222 COVID-19 vaccine. Sequencing used immunoSEQ multiplex PCR; TCRdb keeps in-frame clones, though not all of them. The sample carries 100,000 to 150,000 clones, roughly 92% recorded once. This CDR3 spans 15 amino acids. Trimming stripped 1 base from V and 2 bases from J, with 10 bases between. CDR1 is SGHTA and CDR2 is FQGNSA in the germline V gene. The clonotype was recovered from an adult who received the AZD1222 COVID-19 vaccine. The material sequenced was peripheral blood, taken 28 days after the second AZD1222 dose. The J gene is TRBJ2-3, the V gene TRBV7-2; D is uncertain. CDR3 protein: CASSLGGRLTDTQYF. The CDR3 region has the DNA TGTGCCAGCAGCTTAGGCGGAAGACTCACAGATACGCAGTATTTT.